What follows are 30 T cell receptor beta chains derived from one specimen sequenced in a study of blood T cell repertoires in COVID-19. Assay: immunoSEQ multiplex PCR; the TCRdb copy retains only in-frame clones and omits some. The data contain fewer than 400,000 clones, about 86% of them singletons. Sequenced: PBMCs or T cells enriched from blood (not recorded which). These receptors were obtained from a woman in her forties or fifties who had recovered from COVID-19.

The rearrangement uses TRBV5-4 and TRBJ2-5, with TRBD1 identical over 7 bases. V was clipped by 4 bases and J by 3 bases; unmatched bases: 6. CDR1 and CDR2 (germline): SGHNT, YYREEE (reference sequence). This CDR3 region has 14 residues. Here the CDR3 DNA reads TGTGCCAGCAGCATCCCCGGGACAGAAGAGACCCAGTACTTC. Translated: CASSIPGTEETQYF.

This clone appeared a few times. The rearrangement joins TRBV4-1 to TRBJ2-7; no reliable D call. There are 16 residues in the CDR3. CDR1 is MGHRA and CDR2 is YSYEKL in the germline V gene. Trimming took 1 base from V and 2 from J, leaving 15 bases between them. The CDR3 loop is CASSQGLASQTYEQYF. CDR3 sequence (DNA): TGCGCCAGCAGCCAAGGTCTTGCCAGTCAAACCTACGAGCAGTACTTC.

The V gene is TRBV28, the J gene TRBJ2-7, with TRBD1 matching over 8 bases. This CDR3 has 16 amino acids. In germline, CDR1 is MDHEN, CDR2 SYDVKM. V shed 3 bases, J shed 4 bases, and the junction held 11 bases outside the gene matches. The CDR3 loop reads CASSFDWTGFVYEQYF. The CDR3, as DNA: TGTGCCAGCAGTTTCGATTGGACAGGGTTTGTGTACGAGCAGTACTTC.

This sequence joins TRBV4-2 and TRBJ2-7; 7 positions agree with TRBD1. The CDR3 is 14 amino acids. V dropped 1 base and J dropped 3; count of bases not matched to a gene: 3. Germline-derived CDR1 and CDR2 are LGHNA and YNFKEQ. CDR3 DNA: TGTGCCAGCAGCCAAGGGACAGGCATCTACGAGCAGTACTTC. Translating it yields CASSQGTGIYEQYF.

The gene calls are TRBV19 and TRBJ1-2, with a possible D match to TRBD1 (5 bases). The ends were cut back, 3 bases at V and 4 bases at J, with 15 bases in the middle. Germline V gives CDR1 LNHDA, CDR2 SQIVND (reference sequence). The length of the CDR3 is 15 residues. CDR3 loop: CASSMKRTFIYGYTF. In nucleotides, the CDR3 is TGTGCCAGTAGTATGAAAAGGACATTTATCTATGGCTACACCTTC.

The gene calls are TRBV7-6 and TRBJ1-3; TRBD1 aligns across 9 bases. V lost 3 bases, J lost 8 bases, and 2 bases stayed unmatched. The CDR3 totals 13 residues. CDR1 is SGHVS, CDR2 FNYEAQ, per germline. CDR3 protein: CASSFDRGDTIYF. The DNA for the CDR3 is TGTGCCAGCAGCTTTGACAGGGGGGACACCATATATTTT.

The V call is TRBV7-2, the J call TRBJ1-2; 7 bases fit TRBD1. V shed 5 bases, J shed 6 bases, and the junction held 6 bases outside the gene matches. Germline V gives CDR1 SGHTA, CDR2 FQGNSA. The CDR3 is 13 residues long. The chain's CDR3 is CASSNNRGHGYTF. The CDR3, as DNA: TGTGCCAGCAGCAACAACAGGGGCCATGGCTACACCTTC.

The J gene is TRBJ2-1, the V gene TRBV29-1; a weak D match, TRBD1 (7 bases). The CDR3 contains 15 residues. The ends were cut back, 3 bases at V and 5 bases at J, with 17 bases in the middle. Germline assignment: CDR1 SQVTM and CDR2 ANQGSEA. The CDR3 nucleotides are TGCAGCGTTGACGGGGCAGGGGGGAGCGACAATGAGCAGTTCTTC. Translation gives CSVDGAGGSDNEQFF.

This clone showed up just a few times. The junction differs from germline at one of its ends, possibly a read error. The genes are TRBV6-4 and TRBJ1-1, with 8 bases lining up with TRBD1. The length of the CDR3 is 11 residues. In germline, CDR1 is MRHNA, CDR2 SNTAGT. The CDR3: CASSDFRDRPF. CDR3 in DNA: TGTGCCAGCAGTGACTTCCGGGACAGGCCCTTT.

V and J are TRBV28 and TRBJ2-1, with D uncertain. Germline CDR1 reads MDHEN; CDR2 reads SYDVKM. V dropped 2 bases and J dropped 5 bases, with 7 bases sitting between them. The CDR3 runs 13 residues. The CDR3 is CASSLGRNNEQFF. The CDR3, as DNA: TGTGCCAGCAGTTTAGGGCGAAACAATGAGCAGTTCTTC.

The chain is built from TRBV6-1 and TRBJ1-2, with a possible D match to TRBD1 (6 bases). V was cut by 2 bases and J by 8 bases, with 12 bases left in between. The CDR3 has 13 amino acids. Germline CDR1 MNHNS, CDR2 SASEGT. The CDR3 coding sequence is TGTGCCAGCAGTGAAACCTTCAGGGGAGGCTACACCTTC. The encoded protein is CASSETFRGGYTF.

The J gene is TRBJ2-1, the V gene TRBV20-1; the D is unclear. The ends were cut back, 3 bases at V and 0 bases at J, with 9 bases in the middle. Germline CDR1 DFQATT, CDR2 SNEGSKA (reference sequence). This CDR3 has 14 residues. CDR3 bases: TGCAGTGCTAGTCAGCGAAGCTCCTACAATGAGCAGTTCTTC. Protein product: CSASQRSSYNEQFF.

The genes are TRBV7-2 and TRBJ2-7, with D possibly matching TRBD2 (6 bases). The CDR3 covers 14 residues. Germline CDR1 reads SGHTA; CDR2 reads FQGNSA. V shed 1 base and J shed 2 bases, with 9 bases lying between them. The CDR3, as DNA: TGTGCCAGCAGCTTAGGTAGCGGCCCCTACGAGCAGTACTTC. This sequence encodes CASSLGSGPYEQYF.

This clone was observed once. Here the CDR3 reads CASSVEVTGGYGYTF. The CDR3 nucleotides are TGTGCCAGCAGCGTAGAAGTCACAGGGGGTTATGGCTACACCTTC. This sequence joins TRBV9 and TRBJ1-2; 8 bases agree with TRBD1. Losses at the gene ends were 0 bases for V and 5 bases for J; bases not matched to a gene: 6. Germline assignment: CDR1 SGDLS and CDR2 YYNGEE. The CDR3 is made up of 15 amino acids. Full variable domain (rest looked up from reference TRBV9 and TRBJ1-2): DSGVTQTPKHLITATGQRVTLRCSPRSGDLSVYWYQQSLDQGLQFLIQYYNGEERAKGNILERFSAQQFPDLHSELNLSSLELGDSALYFCASSVEVTGGYGYTFGSGTRLTVV.

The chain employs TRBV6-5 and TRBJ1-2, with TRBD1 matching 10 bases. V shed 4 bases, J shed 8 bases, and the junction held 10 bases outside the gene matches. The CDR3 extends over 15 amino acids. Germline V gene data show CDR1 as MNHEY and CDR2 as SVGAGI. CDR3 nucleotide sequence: TGTGCCAGCAGTTCTCCCTCAAGACAGGGGGCAGGCTACACCTTC. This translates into CASSSPSRQGAGYTF.

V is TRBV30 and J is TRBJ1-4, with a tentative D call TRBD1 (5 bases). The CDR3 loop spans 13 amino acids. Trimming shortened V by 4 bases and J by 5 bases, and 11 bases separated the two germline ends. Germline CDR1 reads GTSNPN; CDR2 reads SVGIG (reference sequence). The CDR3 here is CAWMTDRNEKLFF. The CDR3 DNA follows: TGTGCCTGGATGACAGATAGAAATGAAAAACTGTTTTTT.

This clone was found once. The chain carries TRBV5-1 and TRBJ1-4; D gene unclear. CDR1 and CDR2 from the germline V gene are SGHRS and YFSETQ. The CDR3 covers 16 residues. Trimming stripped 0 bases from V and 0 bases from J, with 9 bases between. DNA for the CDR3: TGCGCCAGCAGCTTGGCAGGCAGGACAACTAATGAAAAACTGTTTTTT. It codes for CASSLAGRTTNEKLFF. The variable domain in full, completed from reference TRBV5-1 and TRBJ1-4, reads KAGVTQTPRYLIKTRGQQVTLSCSPISGHRSVSWYQQTPGQGLQFLFEYFSETQRNKGNFPGRFSGRQFSNSRSEMNVSTLELGDSALYLCASSLAGRTTNEKLFFGSGTQLSVL.

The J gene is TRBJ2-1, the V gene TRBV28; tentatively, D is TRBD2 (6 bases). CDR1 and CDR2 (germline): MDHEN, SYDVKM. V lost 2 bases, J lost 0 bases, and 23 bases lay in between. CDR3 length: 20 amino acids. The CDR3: CASSLPTRGGAGSSYNEQFF. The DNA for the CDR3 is TGTGCCAGCAGTTTACCGACGAGGGGCGGAGCGGGTAGCTCCTACAATGAGCAGTTCTTC.

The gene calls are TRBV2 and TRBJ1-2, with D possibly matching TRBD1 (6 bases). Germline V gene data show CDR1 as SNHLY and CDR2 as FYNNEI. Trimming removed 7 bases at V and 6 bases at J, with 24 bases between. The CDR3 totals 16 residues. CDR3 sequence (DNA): TGTGCCAGCACCATAAGACGGACAGCGGGAGCCCATGGCTACACCTTC. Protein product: CASTIRRTAGAHGYTF. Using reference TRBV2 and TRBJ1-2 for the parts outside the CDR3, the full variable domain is EPEVTQTPSHQVTQMGQEVILRCVPISNHLYFYWYRQILGQKVEFLVSFYNNEISEKSEIFDDQFSVERPDGSNFTLKIRSTKLEDSAMYFCASTIRRTAGAHGYTFGSGTRLTVV.

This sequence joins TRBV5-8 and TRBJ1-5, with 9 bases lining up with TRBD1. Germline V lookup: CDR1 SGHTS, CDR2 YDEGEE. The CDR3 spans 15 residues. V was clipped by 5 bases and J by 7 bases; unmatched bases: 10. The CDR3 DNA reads TGTGCCAGCAGTTTTAAGGGACAGGGTATCCAGCCCCAGCATTTT. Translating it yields CASSFKGQGIQPQHF.

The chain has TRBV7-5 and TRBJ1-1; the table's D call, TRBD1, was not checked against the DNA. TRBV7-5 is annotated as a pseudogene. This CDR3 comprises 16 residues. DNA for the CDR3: TGTGCCAGAAGCTTAGAGGGGCTGGAAATGAACACTGAAGCTTTCTTT. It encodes CARSLEGLEMNTEAFF.

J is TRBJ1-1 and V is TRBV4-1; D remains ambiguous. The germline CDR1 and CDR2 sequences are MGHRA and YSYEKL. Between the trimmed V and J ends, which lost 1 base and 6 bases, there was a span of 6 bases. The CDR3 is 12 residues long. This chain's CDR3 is CASSQVAAEAFF. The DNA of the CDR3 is TGCGCCAGCAGCCAAGTGGCAGCTGAAGCTTTCTTT.

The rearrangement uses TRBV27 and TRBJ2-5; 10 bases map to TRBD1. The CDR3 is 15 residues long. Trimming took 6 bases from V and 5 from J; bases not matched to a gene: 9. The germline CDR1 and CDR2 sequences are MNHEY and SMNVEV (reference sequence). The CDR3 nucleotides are TGTGCCAGCAGGGACAGGGGGATAAGTAGGGAGACCCAGTACTTC. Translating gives CASRDRGISRETQYF.

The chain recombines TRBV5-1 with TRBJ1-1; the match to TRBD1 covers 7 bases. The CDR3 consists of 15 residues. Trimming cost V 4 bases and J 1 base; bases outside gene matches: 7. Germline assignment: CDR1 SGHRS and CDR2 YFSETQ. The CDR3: CASSPSQGRNTEAFF. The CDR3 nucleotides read TGCGCCAGCAGCCCCTCACAGGGGAGGAACACTGAAGCTTTCTTT.

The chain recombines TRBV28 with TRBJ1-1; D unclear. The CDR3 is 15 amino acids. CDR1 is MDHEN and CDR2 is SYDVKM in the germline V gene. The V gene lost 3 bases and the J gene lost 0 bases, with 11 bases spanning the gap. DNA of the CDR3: TGTGCCAGCAGTTTTTATAGCAGTTTGAACACTGAAGCTTTCTTT. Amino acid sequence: CASSFYSSLNTEAFF. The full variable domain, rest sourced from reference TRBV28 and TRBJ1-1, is DVKVTQSSRYLVKRTGEKVFLECVQDMDHENMFWYRQDPGLGLRLIYFSYDVKMKEKGDIPEGYSVSREKKERFSLILESASTNQTSMYLCASSFYSSLNTEAFFGQGTRLTVV.

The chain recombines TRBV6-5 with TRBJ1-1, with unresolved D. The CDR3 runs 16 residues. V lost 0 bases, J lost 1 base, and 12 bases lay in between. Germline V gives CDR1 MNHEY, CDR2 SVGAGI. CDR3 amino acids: CASSYSNPVGNTEAFF. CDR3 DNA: TGTGCCAGCAGTTACTCGAACCCCGTCGGGAACACTGAAGCTTTCTTT.

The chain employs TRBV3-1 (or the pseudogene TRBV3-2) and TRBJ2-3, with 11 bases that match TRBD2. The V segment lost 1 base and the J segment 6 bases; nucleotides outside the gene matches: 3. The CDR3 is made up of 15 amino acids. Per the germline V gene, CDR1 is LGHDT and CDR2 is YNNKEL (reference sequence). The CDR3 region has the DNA TGTGCCAGCAGCCAAGTGAGACTAGCGGGGGATACGCAGTATTTT. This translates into CASSQVRLAGDTQYF.

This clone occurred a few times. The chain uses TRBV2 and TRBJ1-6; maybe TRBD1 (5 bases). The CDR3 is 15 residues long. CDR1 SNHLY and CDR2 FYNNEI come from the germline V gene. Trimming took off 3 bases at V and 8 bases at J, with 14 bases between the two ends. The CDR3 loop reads CASSDRQARDSPLHF. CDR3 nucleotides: TGTGCCAGCAGTGATAGGCAGGCCAGGGATTCACCCCTCCACTTT.

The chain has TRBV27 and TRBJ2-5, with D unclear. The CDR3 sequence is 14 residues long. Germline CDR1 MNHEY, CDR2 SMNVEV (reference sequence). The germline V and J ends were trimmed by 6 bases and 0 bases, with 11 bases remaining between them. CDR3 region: CASRPTEYQETQYF. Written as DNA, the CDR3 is TGTGCCAGCAGACCAACAGAGTACCAAGAGACCCAGTACTTC.

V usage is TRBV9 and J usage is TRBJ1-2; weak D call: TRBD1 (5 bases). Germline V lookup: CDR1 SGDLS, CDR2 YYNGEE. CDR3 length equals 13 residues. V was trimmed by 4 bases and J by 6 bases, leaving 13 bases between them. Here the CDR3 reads CASSTGSGDGYTF. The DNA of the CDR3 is TGTGCCAGCAGCACGGGGTCGGGGGATGGCTACACCTTC.